This T cell receptor beta chain was sequenced in a study of blood T cell repertoires in COVID-19. Overall study context: COVID-19 samples collected from the United States, Italy and Spain covered acute and convalescent phases. Sample material is recorded as cDNA or gDNA derived from T cells, B-cell-depleted T cells, or PBMCs.

Study processing details: Estimation of nucleated cell counts relied on the amplification of reference gene primers. Sequenced by immunoSEQ multiplex PCR; TCRdb stores in-frame clones only, minus some. Clonal size and the V and J genes are those of that table, whereas D and trimming came from the DNA. The data show around 65,000 clones, roughly three quarters seen once. Trimming removed 7 bases at V and 0 bases at J, with 9 bases between. Germline V CDR1 and CDR2: MNHEY, SVGAGI. The CDR3 is 13 residues long. The chain recombines TRBV6-5 with TRBJ1-1, with D tentatively TRBD1 (5 bases). The sample comprised peripheral blood. This clonotype was sampled from a man aged 55 to 70 with acute or convalescent COVID-19. The CDR3 spells CASTTRVNTEAFF. The CDR3 DNA follows: TGTGCCAGCACTACCAGGGTGAACACTGAAGCTTTCTTT.